This T cell receptor (beta chain) was profiled in a study of early T cells in non-severe SARS-CoV-2 infection. Study-wide context: Sequencing used unsorted whole-blood bulk RNA, so chains lack pairing.

This clonotype occurred many times. Its target is unknown. The library protocol tagged individual cDNA molecules with unique molecular identifiers. Each CDR3 protein is one row after TCRdb ran MiXCR on the 5' RACE reads. Here the sample spans approximately 38,000 distinct CDR3 sequences, 4% to 5% being singletons. Study findings and constraints: Matches to VDJdb favored anti-spike CD8 responses and missed private and CD4 specificities.

Material: whole blood. This clonotype was obtained from an adult who was a healthcare worker with PCR-confirmed SARS-CoV-2 infection or an uninfected control (not recorded which).

The chain's CDR3 is CASSPRPQGTSEKLFF. The CDR3, as DNA: TGTGCCAGCAGCCCGAGGCCACAGGGGACGTCTGAAAAACTGTTTTTT. The rearrangement uses TRBV7-2 and TRBJ1-4; 7 nucleotides align to TRBD1. V trimming: 5 bases; J trimming: 7 bases; junction bases outside the gene matches: 13. The germline V gene encodes CDR1 SGHTA and CDR2 FQGNSA. The length of the CDR3 is 16 residues.